This T cell receptor (beta chain) derives from a study of blood T cell repertoires in COVID-19. Study-wide context: The study drew acute and convalescent COVID-19 samples from the United States, Italy and Spain.

Original analysis: Estimates of nucleated cell counts were drawn from the amplification of reference gene primers. Measured with immunoSEQ multiplex PCR; TCRdb has only the in-frame clones, and not every one. The V and J calls and clone size were taken over from that table, and D and trimming were inferred from the DNA. The sample has about 97,000 clones, approximately 80% seen once. V was pared by 0 bases and J by 0 bases, with 10 bases of the junction left unmatched. Germline V gene sequence: CDR1 SGDLS, CDR2 YYNGEE. The CDR3 is made up of 18 amino acids. The rearrangement links TRBV9 to TRBJ2-3, with 7 bases fitting TRBD2. Material: peripheral blood. The receptor comes from an older man with acute or convalescent COVID-19. DNA for the CDR3: TGTGCCAGCAGCGTAGGGGGCGGGAGCCGTGCTAGCACAGATACGCAGTATTTT. Its protein is CASSVGGGSRASTDTQYF. Full variable domain (remainder filled in from reference TRBV9 and TRBJ2-3): DSGVTQTPKHLITATGQRVTLRCSPRSGDLSVYWYQQSLDQGLQFLIQYYNGEERAKGNILERFSAQQFPDLHSELNLSSLELGDSALYFCASSVGGGSRASTDTQYFGPGTRLTVL.